This T cell receptor (beta chain) came from a study of blood T cell repertoires in COVID-19. The V end was cut by 8 bases, the J end by 3 bases, with 11 bases between. Germline CDR1 reads LNHDA; CDR2 reads SQIVND (reference sequence). The CDR3 loop spans 13 amino acids. Assay used: immunoSEQ multiplex PCR; TCRdb lists only in-frame clones, some missing. The table includes about 220,000 clones, 80% to 90% detected once. The chain uses TRBV19 and TRBJ1-5; weak D call: TRBD1 (6 bases). Sequences were obtained from peripheral blood. The clonotype was recovered from a woman aged 70-85 years with acute or convalescent COVID-19. The CDR3 is CASAYRVNQPQHF. CDR3 bases: TGTGCCAGTGCCTACAGGGTCAATCAGCCCCAGCATTTT.